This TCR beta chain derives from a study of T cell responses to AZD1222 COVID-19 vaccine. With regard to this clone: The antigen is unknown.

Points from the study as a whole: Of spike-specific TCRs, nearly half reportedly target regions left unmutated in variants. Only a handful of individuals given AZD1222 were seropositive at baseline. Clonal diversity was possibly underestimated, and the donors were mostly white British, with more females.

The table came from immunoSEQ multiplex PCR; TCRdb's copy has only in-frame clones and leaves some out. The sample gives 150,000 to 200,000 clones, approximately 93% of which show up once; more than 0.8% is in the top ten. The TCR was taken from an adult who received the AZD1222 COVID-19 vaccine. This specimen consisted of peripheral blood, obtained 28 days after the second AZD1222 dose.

The CDR3 DNA sequence: TGTGCCAGCACCTCAGCAATTAACTATGGCTACACCTTC. Its protein product is CASTSAINYGYTF. The V and J genes are TRBV3-1 (or the pseudogene TRBV3-2) and TRBJ1-2; D not resolved. The V gene lost 7 bases and the J gene lost 1 base, with 10 bases spanning the gap. This CDR3 region has 13 residues. The germline gives CDR1 LGHDT, CDR2 YNNKEL (reference sequence).